The 16 T cell receptor beta chains given below trace back to one sample, sequenced in a study of T cells in Graves' hyperthyroidism and ophthalmopathy. Researchers amplified the TCR beta CDR3 regions from RNA transcripts. The TCR CDR3 first-round RT-PCR relied on the HTBI primer set. TCRdb called the multiplex PCR reads again in MiXCR, with one record for every CDR3 protein. This repertoire shows about 700,000 distinct CDR3 sequences, approximately 14% found once; its top ten account for 10% to 13%. The sample taken for sequencing was blood. These receptors were collected from a woman in her late teens or twenties with Graves' hyperthyroidism.

This clonotype showed up just a few times. The chain links TRBV7-3 to TRBJ1-1, with 9 nucleotides matching TRBD1. CDR1 and CDR2 from the germline V gene are SGHTA and FQGTGA. Trimming removed 4 bases from V and 0 bases from J; junction bases left unmatched: 18. The CDR3 loop spans 20 amino acids. The CDR3 DNA sequence: TGTGCCAGCAGCTCAACCGGGACAGGGTCCTCAGGAGGTATGAACACTGAAGCTTTCTTT. Residues: CASSSTGTGSSGGMNTEAFF.

This clonotype was detected a few times. The rearrangement uses TRBV28 and TRBJ2-2; either TRBD1 or TRBD2 may supply D (6 bases each). The V gene's germline CDR1 is MDHEN and CDR2 SYDVKM. V was clipped by 1 base and J by 12 bases, with 24 bases between them. CDR3 size: 17 residues. The CDR3 DNA follows: TGTGCCAGCAGTTTATTTAAGGGGGATTGGGGTAGCGGACAGCTGTTTTTT. Translating gives CASSLFKGDWGSGQLFF.

This clonotype was observed a few times. J is TRBJ1-6 and V is TRBV28; TRBD1 might be the D (5 bases). CDR3 size: 15 residues. The ends were cut back, 6 bases at V and 8 bases at J, with 17 bases in the middle. Germline lookup yields CDR1 MDHEN and CDR2 SYDVKM. The CDR3 sequence is CASSPGGGIDSPLHF. In nucleotides, the CDR3 is TGTGCCAGCAGCCCCGGGGGGGGGATCGATTCACCCCTCCACTTT.

This clonotype was found many times. The chain joins TRBV28 to TRBJ2-7; possibly TRBD2 for D (6 bases). In germline, CDR1 is MDHEN, CDR2 SYDVKM. This CDR3 is built from 15 residues. The V end was cut by 10 bases, the J end by 6 bases, with 25 bases between. The CDR3 region is CAITTRESGEVEQYF. As DNA, the CDR3 is TGTGCCATCACGACCCGGGAGTCGGGGGAGGTCGAGCAGTACTTC.

This clonotype was picked up many times. The V gene is TRBV4-1, the J gene TRBJ2-1, with 7 bases identical to TRBD2. V was clipped by 4 bases and J by 10 bases; unmatched bases: 10. CDR3 size: 14 residues. Germline loops: CDR1 MGHRA, CDR2 YSYEKL. The CDR3, as DNA: TGCGCCAGCAGCCCGAGGGAGGGCCACGAAGAGCAGTTCTTC. This translates into CASSPREGHEEQFF.

The chain carries TRBV19 and TRBJ1-5, with 7 bases that match TRBD1. This CDR3 has 16 amino acids. CDR1 LNHDA and CDR2 SQIVND come from the germline V gene (reference sequence). V gave up 2 bases and J gave up 7 bases; unmatched junction bases: 11. In DNA form, the CDR3 reads TGTGCCAGTAGTATAAAGATGGGGACAGCCGGGCAGCCCCAGCATTTT. Translating gives CASSIKMGTAGQPQHF. Full variable domain (remainder filled in from reference TRBV19 and TRBJ1-5): DGGITQSPKYLFRKEGQNVTLSCEQNLNHDAMYWYRQDPGQGLRLIYYSQIVNDFQKGDIAEGYSVSREKKESFPLTVTSAQKNPTAFYLCASSIKMGTAGQPQHFGDGTRLSIL.

This clonotype was counted ten times or more. The genes are TRBV2 and TRBJ1-1; no reliable D call. From germline, CDR1 is SNHLY and CDR2 FYNNEI. Between the trimmed V and J ends, which lost 8 bases and 11 bases, there was a span of 15 bases. This CDR3 contains 11 residues. The CDR3 loop reads CASRFSLEAFF. CDR3 nucleotide sequence: TGTGCCAGCCGCTTTTCCCTGGAGGCTTTCTTT. Drawing the rest from reference TRBV2 and TRBJ1-1, the complete variable domain is EPEVTQTPSHQVTQMGQEVILRCVPISNHLYFYWYRQILGQKVEFLVSFYNNEISEKSEIFDDQFSVERPDGSNFTLKIRSTKLEDSAMYFCASRFSLEAFFGQGTRLTVV.

CDR3 DNA: TGTGCCAGCAGCTTCGGGACTTCCGGGGAGCTGTTTTTT. Translated: CASSFGTSGELFF. The chain is built from TRBV5-6 and TRBJ2-2; weak D call: TRBD2 (6 bases). Germline CDR1 SGHDT, CDR2 YYEEEE. The CDR3 consists of 13 residues. V was clipped by 2 bases and J by 6 bases, with 8 bases between them.

This clonotype was seen a handful of times. The CDR3 protein is CASSEQGRLLTSTDTQYF. CDR3 bases: TGTGCCAGCAGTGAGCAGGGGCGACTCCTTACTAGCACAGATACGCAGTATTTT. The chain carries TRBV6-1 and TRBJ2-3; TRBD1 is a possible D gene (6 bases). The V gene lost 3 bases and the J gene lost 0 bases, with 19 bases spanning the gap. The CDR3 totals 18 residues. CDR1 is MNHNS and CDR2 is SASEGT in the germline V gene.

A note on this clonotype: Compared with germline, one end of the junction differs, possibly owing to a read error. This chain uses TRBV30 with TRBJ1-2, with D perhaps TRBD1 (5 bases). Germline V gene lookup returns CDR1 GTSNPN and CDR2 SVGIG (reference sequence). This CDR3 has 12 residues. The DNA of the CDR3 is TGTGCCTGGGAGATGGGGGTCTATCGCTACACCTTC. Amino acid sequence: CAWEMGVYRYTF.

This clonotype was seen more than once but under ten times. The chain links TRBV13 to TRBJ2-7; 7 bases line up with TRBD2. CDR3 length: 20 residues. From germline, CDR1 is PRHDT and CDR2 FYEKMQ (reference sequence). With V trimmed by 3 bases and J by 4 bases, 24 bases remained unmatched. CDR3: CASSLVGGGTTRQAGYEQYF. CDR3 nucleotides: TGTGCCAGCAGCTTGGTTGGGGGTGGTACTACCCGGCAAGCGGGGTACGAGCAGTACTTC.

This clonotype was recorded at least ten times. This chain connects TRBV28 to TRBJ1-2; D is perhaps TRBD1 (6 bases). The V gene lost 5 bases and the J gene lost 4 bases, with 14 bases spanning the gap. The germline V gene encodes CDR1 MDHEN and CDR2 SYDVKM. The CDR3 consists of 14 residues. CDR3 bases: TGTGCCAGCAGTCGAACAGGGATCGGCTATGGCTACACCTTC. Residues: CASSRTGIGYGYTF.

This clonotype showed up just a few times. The chain has TRBV6-5 and TRBJ2-7; D not resolved. Germline V gives CDR1 MNHEY, CDR2 SVGAGI. The CDR3 runs to 17 residues. Trimming took 0 bases from V and 0 from J, leaving 15 bases between them. CDR3 coding DNA: TGTGCCAGCAGTTACTCTAGTGGACGTGTGTCCTCCTACGAGCAGTACTTC. This codes for CASSYSSGRVSSYEQYF.

Ten or more counts support this clonotype. This chain uses TRBV28 with TRBJ2-1, with 7 nucleotides matching TRBD1. Germline values: CDR1 MDHEN, CDR2 SYDVKM. J lost 9 bases, V lost 5 bases, and 16 bases had no gene match. This CDR3 is built from 16 residues. This CDR3 reads CASSQIPSGTEGEQFF. The CDR3 DNA reads TGTGCCAGCAGTCAAATCCCCTCCGGGACAGAGGGTGAGCAGTTCTTC.

The rearrangement joins TRBV5-6 to TRBJ2-3; 8 positions match TRBD1. There are 14 residues in the CDR3. Germline CDR1 reads SGHDT; CDR2 reads YYEEEE. The J segment lost 4 bases and the V segment lost 4 bases, leaving 5 bases of the junction unmatched. CDR3 protein: CASSKDRVADTQYF. For the CDR3, the DNA is TGTGCCAGCAGCAAGGACAGGGTGGCAGATACGCAGTATTTT.

This clonotype was counted a few times. The genes are TRBV14 and TRBJ2-2, with D hard to call. Between the trimmed V and J ends, which lost 6 bases and 5 bases, there was a span of 19 bases. Germline assignment: CDR1 SGHDN and CDR2 FVKESK. This CDR3 comprises 16 residues. DNA for the CDR3: TGTGCCAGCAGTCGAACGCGAGTGTTGGGAACCGGGGAGCTGTTTTTT. Translating gives CASSRTRVLGTGELFF.